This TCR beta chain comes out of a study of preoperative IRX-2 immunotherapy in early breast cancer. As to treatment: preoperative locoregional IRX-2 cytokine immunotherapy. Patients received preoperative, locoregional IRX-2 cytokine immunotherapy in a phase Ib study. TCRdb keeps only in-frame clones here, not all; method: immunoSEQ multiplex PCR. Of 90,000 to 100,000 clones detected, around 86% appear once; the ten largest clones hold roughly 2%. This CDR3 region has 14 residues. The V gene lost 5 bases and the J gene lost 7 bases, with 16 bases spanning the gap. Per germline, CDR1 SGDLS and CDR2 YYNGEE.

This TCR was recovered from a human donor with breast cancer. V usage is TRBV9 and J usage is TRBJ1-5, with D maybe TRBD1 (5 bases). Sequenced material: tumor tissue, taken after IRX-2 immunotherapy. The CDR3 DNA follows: TGTGCCAGCAGTCGCCCAGGGCAAAGGCAGCCCCAGCATTTT. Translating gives CASSRPGQRQPQHF.